The entry below describes one T cell receptor beta chain. What it binds is not known. These data belong to a study of cytomegalovirus exposure and HLA in healthy donors. Germline loops: CDR1 SEHNR, CDR2 FQNEAQ (reference sequence). V dropped 0 bases and J dropped 3 bases, with 11 bases sitting between them. This CDR3 region has 15 residues. PCR employed 60 Vbeta and 13 Jbeta primers. TCRdb's copy holds only in-frame clones and misses some; the assay was immunoSEQ multiplex PCR. The table has 200,000 or so clones, approximately 80% seen once. Sampled while nominally healthy, donors likely had unrecorded immune exposures. Overall study results and limits: A highly shared variant cluster was judged a likely technical artifact.

Sequences were obtained from PBMCs. The V call is TRBV7-9, the J call TRBJ2-5; a possible D gene is TRBD2 (5 bases). This sequence was found in a man younger than 45 in good health and CMV-seronegative. The CDR3 is CASSLALRGEETQYF. The CDR3 bases are TGTGCCAGCAGCTTAGCTCTCCGGGGAGAAGAGACCCAGTACTTC.